The rows below give T cell receptor beta chains drawn from one sample of a study of cytomegalovirus exposure and HLA in healthy donors. Produced via immunoSEQ multiplex PCR; TCRdb's table is partial and in-frame only. The repertoire holds roughly 86,000 clones, with over 65% as singletons. Specimen: PBMCs. The receptors shown here come from a man aged 25 to 40 in good health and CMV-seronegative. CDR3s include the opening cysteine and the closing phenylalanine or tryptophan. D genes are given only for firm matches. Where a row states a size, it is once, few, many or the class of an expanded clone; other rows omit it.

v_call	j_call	clone_size	d_call	cdr3_aa	cdr3_nt
TRBV5-4	TRBJ2-5	once	.	CASSLAAGETQYF	TGTGCCAGCAGCTTGGCGGCAGGGGAGACCCAGTACTTC
TRBV7-8	TRBJ2-7	.	.	CASSLSTESSYEQYF	TGTGCCAGCAGCTTATCGACAGAAAGCTCCTACGAGCAGTACTTC
TRBV5-1	TRBJ1-4	.	.	CASSLGGSANEKLFF	TGCGCCAGCAGCTTGGGTGGTAGTGCTAATGAAAAACTGTTTTTT
TRBV20-1	TRBJ2-7	.	.	CSARGADEQYF	TGCAGTGCTAGAGGGGCCGACGAGCAGTACTTC
TRBV19	TRBJ2-7	.	TRBD1	CASSMRDRPYEQYF	TGTGCCAGTAGTATGAGGGACAGACCCTACGAGCAGTACTTC
TRBV6-1	TRBJ2-7	.	.	CASSLQGHRYEQYF	TGTGCCAGCAGTCTGCAGGGACACCGCTACGAGCAGTACTTC
TRBV6-4	TRBJ2-1	few	TRBD2	CASSLTAGTNNEQFF	TGTGCCAGCAGTCTTACCGCCGGGACTAACAATGAGCAGTTCTTC
TRBV27	TRBJ1-4	.	.	CASSLFRGTNEKLFF	TGTGCCAGCAGTTTATTCAGGGGAACTAATGAAAAACTGTTTTTT
TRBV6-6	TRBJ1-5	.	.	CASSYSQVRQPQHF	TGTGCCAGCAGTTACTCACAGGTCAGGCAGCCCCAGCATTTT
TRBV30	TRBJ1-2	.	TRBD1	CAWRGFYRDRGLGYTF	TGTGCCTGGAGGGGTTTCTACCGGGACAGGGGGCTTGGCTACACCTTC
TRBV7-3	TRBJ2-1	few	TRBD2	CASSDGTSGRATNEQFF	TGTGCCAGCAGCGACGGGACTAGCGGGAGGGCTACAAATGAGCAGTTCTTC
TRBV7-9	TRBJ2-7	.	TRBD1	CASSRTGSYEQYF	TGTGCCAGCAGCCGGACAGGGAGCTACGAGCAGTACTTC
TRBV10-3	TRBJ1-1	.	TRBD1	CATRDSTMNTEAFF	TGTGCCACTAGGGACAGCACTATGAACACTGAAGCTTTCTTT
TRBV7-8	TRBJ2-3	few	TRBD2	CASSLDPRLAGPTDTQYF	TGTGCCAGCAGCTTAGATCCGAGACTAGCGGGACCCACAGATACGCAGTATTTT
TRBV4-3	TRBJ1-1	few	.	CASSQDISGLTEAFF	TGCGCCAGCAGCCAAGATATATCGGGGTTGACTGAAGCTTTCTTT
TRBV2	TRBJ2-7	.	.	CASSGGTWPTYEQYF	TGTGCCAGCAGTGGAGGCACGTGGCCGACCTACGAGCAGTACTTC
TRBV2	TRBJ2-1	.	TRBD2	CASVRLAEGRNEQFF	TGTGCCAGCGTAAGACTAGCGGAAGGGCGCAATGAGCAGTTCTTC
TRBV21-1	TRBJ1-1	few	.	CANLWTGKRSTEAFF	TGTGCCAACCTGTGGACAGGGAAGAGAAGCACTGAAGCTTTCTTT
TRBV5-1	TRBJ2-2	.	.	CASGLGGDFTGELFF	TGCGCCAGCGGCTTAGGCGGGGACTTTACCGGGGAGCTGTTTTTT
TRBV28	TRBJ1-1	.	.	CASSLPMNTEAFF	TGTGCCAGCAGTCTACCTATGAACACTGAAGCTTTCTTT
TRBV11-2	TRBJ2-7	.	TRBD1	CASSLATGGYEQYF	TGTGCCAGCAGCTTAGCAACAGGGGGCTACGAGCAATACTTC
TRBV7-3	TRBJ1-5	few	.	CASSVDRRQPQHF	TGTGCCAGCAGCGTCGACAGGCGTCAGCCCCAGCATTTT
TRBV19	TRBJ2-7	.	TRBD1	CARKQGARPSYEQYF	TGTGCCAGGAAGCAGGGGGCAAGGCCTTCCTACGAGCAGTACTTC
TRBV11-2	TRBJ1-3	.	.	CASSLVEGSGNTIYF	TGTGCCAGCAGCTTAGTCGAGGGCTCTGGAAACACCATATATTTT
TRBV19	TRBJ2-5	.	.	CASSIGNQETQYF	TGTGCCAGTAGTATTGGCAACCAAGAGACCCAGTACTTC
TRBV2	TRBJ2-1	few	.	CASSERPYYGNEQFF	TGTGCCAGCAGTGAAAGGCCTTACTACGGCAATGAGCAGTTCTTC
TRBV9	TRBJ1-6	few	.	CASSLKSDSLGSPLHF	TGTGCCAGCAGCTTGAAATCGGACAGCCTGGGATCACCCCTCCACTTT
TRBV10-3	TRBJ2-7	.	TRBD1	CAIRGGTGGYEQYF	TGTGCCATCAGAGGCGGGACAGGGGGCTACGAGCAGTACTTC
TRBV2	TRBJ1-2	few	.	CASGTRLGYTF	TGTGCCAGCGGCACCAGGTTAGGCTACACCTTC
TRBV28	TRBJ2-7	.	.	CASRSSYEQYF	TGTGCCAGCAGGTCTAGCTACGAGCAGTACTTC
TRBV5-5	TRBJ1-4	.	TRBD1	CASSPGQGSNEKLFF	TGTGCCAGCAGCCCGGGACAGGGATCTAATGAAAAACTGTTTTTT
TRBV12-5	TRBJ1-3	.	.	CASGLQQVAVVPSDTIYF	TGTGCTAGTGGTTTGCAACAGGTCGCGGTAGTCCCGAGCGACACCATATATTTT
TRBV28	TRBJ1-2	.	.	CASSLTGPNYGYTF	TGTGCCAGCAGTTTAACAGGGCCTAACTATGGCTACACCTTC
TRBV27	TRBJ2-1	.	.	CASSFRGTPYNEQFF	TGTGCCAGCAGTTTTCGGGGGACCCCATACAATGAGCAGTTCTTC
TRBV30	TRBJ2-7	.	.	CAWTVTGFSEQYF	TGTGCCTGGACCGTAACAGGGTTCAGCGAGCAGTACTTC
TRBV7-9	TRBJ2-3	.	TRBD2	CASSDLLSGGNRDTQYF	TGTGCCAGCAGCGACCTCCTTAGCGGGGGGAACCGAGATACGCAGTATTTT
TRBV21-1	TRBJ2-1	.	.	CASSKPLLASGGECGDYNEQFF	TGTGCCAGCAGCAAACCTTTGTTAGCCTCGGGAGGTGAGTGTGGGGACTACAATGAGCAGTTCTTC
TRBV5-1	TRBJ1-1	.	.	CASSFDSLNTEAFF	TGCGCCAGCAGCTTCGACAGTCTGAACACTGAAGCTTTCTTT
TRBV19	TRBJ1-1	.	.	CASSRWTEKAFF	TGTGCCAGTAGTAGATGGACTGAAAAAGCTTTCTTT
TRBV10-3	TRBJ1-2	.	TRBD1	CAIGGTGYGYTF	TGTGCCATCGGCGGGACAGGCTATGGCTACACCTTC
TRBV18	TRBJ2-1	.	.	CASSGYNEQFF	TGTGCCAGCTCCGGGTACAATGAGCAGTTCTTC
TRBV9	TRBJ1-3	.	.	CASSGNRVVSGNTIYF	TGTGCCAGCAGCGGAAACAGGGTCGTCTCTGGAAACACCATATATTTT
TRBV6-1	TRBJ1-6	once	.	CASSELRRGSPLHF	TGTGCCAGCAGTGAACTGAGGAGAGGATCACCCCTCCACTTT
TRBV30	TRBJ2-3	.	TRBD2	CAGLAGVRDTQYF	TGTGCCGGCCTAGCGGGAGTGAGAGATACGCAGTATTTT
TRBV7-9	TRBJ2-2	.	.	CASSPETGELFF	TGTGCCAGCAGCCCAGAAACCGGGGAGCTGTTTTTT
TRBV6-5	TRBJ2-3	.	TRBD2	CASSRQRGRADTQYF	TGTGCCAGCAGTAGGCAGCGGGGAAGGGCAGATACGCAGTATTTT
TRBV29-1	TRBJ1-2	.	TRBD1	CSAGTGSYGYTF	TGCAGCGCCGGGACAGGGAGCTATGGCTACACCTTC
TRBV5-1	TRBJ2-7	.	TRBD2	CASSLLSSGYSYEQYF	TGCGCCAGCAGCTTGCTCTCTAGCGGATACTCCTACGAGCAGTACTTC
TRBV10-1	TRBJ2-7	.	TRBD2	CASSEGLASSYEQYF	TGCGCCAGCAGTGAGGGACTAGCGAGCTCCTACGAGCAGTACTTC
TRBV6-1	TRBJ2-3	.	TRBD1	CASTKDRGDTQYF	TGTGCCAGCACTAAAGACAGGGGTGATACGCAGTATTTT
TRBV10-3	TRBJ2-1	few	TRBD1	CAISEQGAYNEQFF	TGTGCCATCAGTGAACAGGGGGCTTACAATGAGCAGTTCTTC
TRBV11-2	TRBJ1-2	.	TRBD1	CASSRSSLGQDYGYTF	TGTGCCAGCAGCCGAAGTAGTTTGGGACAGGACTATGGCTACACCTTC
TRBV6-1	TRBJ1-4	.	.	CASSVGGAFGGLF	TGTGCCAGCAGTGTCGGGGGTGCCTTTGGAGGGCTTTTT
TRBV6-6	TRBJ2-2	.	TRBD2	CASIPNWEGLTGELFF	TGTGCCAGCATCCCTAATTGGGAGGGATTGACCGGGGAGCTGTTTTTT
TRBV7-3	TRBJ2-6	few	.	CASSLNPGVGSGANVLTF	TGTGCCAGCAGCTTAAATCCGGGGGTAGGCTCTGGGGCCAACGTCCTGACTTTC
TRBV19	TRBJ2-3	.	.	CARAPPTDTQYF	TGTGCCAGAGCCCCACCGACAGATACGCAGTATTTT
TRBV27	TRBJ1-6	.	.	CASSVTGYRSYNSPLHF	TGTGCCAGCAGTGTTACAGGGTATAGGTCCTATAATTCACCCCTCCACTTT
TRBV19	TRBJ2-1	.	TRBD2	CASSIVRGSAYNEQFF	TGTGCCAGTAGTATAGTGCGCGGGAGCGCCTACAATGAGCAGTTCTTC
TRBV4-3	TRBJ2-2	.	TRBD2	CASSQGLAGGVGELFF	TGCGCCAGCAGCCAAGGACTAGCGGGGGGGGTCGGGGAGCTGTTTTTT
TRBV28	TRBJ1-6	.	.	CASRTAGGDSPLHF	TGTGCCAGCAGAACAGCGGGGGGAGATTCACCCCTCCACTTT